One and the same sample provided the 32 T cell receptor beta chains below, sequenced in a study of T cells in Graves' hyperthyroidism and ophthalmopathy (dated by TCRdb to about 2019). Receptor amplification or capture employed multiplex PCR. Sequencer: Illumina HiSeq 2000. The TCR beta CDR3 regions were amplified from RNA transcripts. The first round of RT-PCR for the TCR CDR3 was performed with the HTBI primer set and the Qiagen OneStep RT-PCR kit. The raw public reads went through TCRdb reprocessing: fastp at Q25, MiXCR clone calling, in-frame beta chains kept. Each CDR3 protein gets just one entry, which takes the most common genes and DNA from the rows behind it. Recorded for this sample are about 560,000 distinct CDR3 sequences; 16% of them occurred a single time. The top ten constitute 15% to 20% of the sample. Sequenced input: blood. Source of these receptors: a woman younger than 35 with Graves' hyperthyroidism.

In this sample, this clonotype turned up a few times. The V gene is TRBV18, the J gene TRBJ2-5; possible D gene TRBD2, 6 bases. The CDR3 spans 15 residues. CDR1 is KGHSH and CDR2 is LQKENI in the germline V gene. V was cut by 4 bases and J by 2 bases, with 14 bases left in between. The CDR3 DNA follows: TGTGCCAGCTCACAAGGACCGGGACTTCAAGAGACCCAGTACTTC. It yields the protein CASSQGPGLQETQYF. The full variable domain, its missing parts supplied by reference TRBV18 and TRBJ2-5, is NAGVMQNPRHLVRRRGQEARLRCSPMKGHSHVYWYRQLPEEGLKFMVYLQKENIIDESGMPKERFSAEFPKEGPSILRIQQVVRGDSAAYFCASSQGPGLQETQYFGPGTRLLVL.

This clonotype has just a few counts. The chain couples TRBV10-3 to TRBJ2-1; TRBD1 or TRBD2 may be the D gene (5 bases each). Trimming left V 4 bases short and J 1 base short, with 14 bases between. In germline, CDR1 is ENHRY, CDR2 SYGVKD. The CDR3 totals 16 residues. The CDR3 sequence is CAISAVGDGSYNEQFF. The CDR3 DNA sequence: TGTGCCATCAGTGCAGTAGGGGACGGATCCTACAATGAGCAGTTCTTC.

This clonotype occurred many times. This rearrangement joins TRBV20-1 to TRBJ1-2; no firm D call. The CDR3 runs 11 residues. V dropped 6 bases and J dropped 2 bases, with 7 bases sitting between them. Per germline, CDR1 DFQATT and CDR2 SNEGSKA (reference sequence). The CDR3 DNA sequence: TGCAGTGCCGTTTGGAACTATGGCTACACCTTC. Translated: CSAVWNYGYTF.

This chain joins TRBV7-3 and TRBJ2-1; TRBD2 matches 9 bases. This CDR3 spans 16 amino acids. Germline trimming cut 1 base from V and 4 bases from J; bases unmatched to any gene: 5. The germline V gene encodes CDR1 SGHTA and CDR2 FQGTGA. CDR3 DNA sequence: TGTGCCAGCAGCTTAATCGGGCGGGGGGGTTACAATGAGCAGTTCTTC. This encodes CASSLIGRGGYNEQFF. Full variable domain (rest looked up from reference TRBV7-3 and TRBJ2-1): GAGVSQTPSNKVTEKGKYVELRCDPISGHTALYWYRQSLGQGPEFLIYFQGTGAADDSGLPNDRFFAVRPEGSVSTLKIQRTERGDSAVYLCASSLIGRGGYNEQFFGPGTRLTVL.

This clonotype was seen more than once but under ten times. Here the CDR3 DNA reads TGTGCCAGCAGCTCCCGTCCCGTCGGCCTTTACAATGAGCAGTTCTTC. Amino acid sequence: CASSSRPVGLYNEQFF. V gene TRBV7-3 combines with J gene TRBJ2-1; D ambiguous. V lost 4 bases to trimming and J lost 4 bases, with 17 bases between them. The CDR3 length is 16 residues. Germline CDR1 and CDR2: SGHTA and FQGTGA.

The chain recombines TRBV4-1 with TRBJ2-2; 8 nucleotides align to TRBD2. The CDR3 consists of 16 residues. The germline V gene encodes CDR1 MGHRA and CDR2 YSYEKL. The ends lost 1 base at V and 5 bases at J; junction bases unmatched: 6. CDR3 coding DNA: TGCGCCAGCAGCCAAGCCAGGACTAGCCGGACCGGGGAGCTGTTTTTT. Translation: CASSQARTSRTGELFF.

In this sample, this clonotype turned up many times. This chain uses TRBV3-1 with TRBJ2-4; the D is unclear. Trimming removed 2 bases from V and 5 bases from J, with 10 bases in between. CDR3 size: 14 residues. Germline V gene sequence: CDR1 LGHDT, CDR2 YNNKEL (reference sequence). The CDR3 nucleotides read TGTGCCAGCAGCCAATCTTGGGCGGAAAACATTCAGTACTTC. This codes for CASSQSWAENIQYF. Combining the CDR3 with reference TRBV3-1 and TRBJ2-4 gives the whole variable domain DTAVSQTPKYLVTQMGNDKSIKCEQNLGHDTMYWYKQDSKKFLKIMFSYNNKELIINETVPNRFSPKSPDKAHLNLHINSLELGDSAVYFCASSQSWAENIQYFGAGTRLSVL.

This clonotype was seen a handful of times. The chain couples TRBV20-1 to TRBJ2-7; TRBD2 aligns across 11 bases. The CDR3 runs 17 residues. V lost 2 bases and J lost 5; bases outside the gene matches: 14. Germline CDR1 is DFQATT and CDR2 is SNEGSKA (reference sequence). CDR3 loop: CSARSPLTSGTNHEQYF. As DNA, the CDR3 is TGCAGTGCTAGATCACCGCTGACTAGCGGGACGAACCACGAGCAGTACTTC.

This chain uses TRBV12-3 or TRBV12-4 with TRBJ2-3; D might be TRBD1 or TRBD2, each matching 5 bases. There are 20 residues in the CDR3. V was pared by 6 bases and J by 4 bases, with 32 bases between. The CDR3 loop reads CASSHSETGTLPPSPDTQYF. CDR3 nucleotide sequence: TGTGCCAGCAGCCACTCCGAAACCGGGACGCTTCCCCCGAGCCCAGATACGCAGTATTTT.

This clonotype was observed many times. The chain employs TRBV11-2 and TRBJ2-2; possible D gene TRBD2, 5 bases. CDR3 length equals 13 residues. V lost 5 bases and J lost 5, with 9 bases in between. In germline, CDR1 is SGHAT, CDR2 FQNNGV. CDR3 amino acids: CASSGSETGELFF. For the CDR3, the DNA is TGTGCCAGCAGCGGGAGTGAAACCGGGGAGCTGTTTTTT. The full variable domain, in which reference TRBV11-2 and TRBJ2-2 provide the parts outside the CDR3, is EAGVAQSPRYKIIEKRQSVAFWCNPISGHATLYWYQQILGQGPKLLIQFQNNGVVDDSQLPKDRFSAERLKGVDSTLKIQPAKLEDSAVYLCASSGSETGELFFGEGSRLTVL.

This clonotype occurred a few times. The chain combines TRBV5-1 with TRBJ2-2; no definite D call. V was pared by 7 bases and J by 0 bases, with 13 bases between. CDR1 SGHRS and CDR2 YFSETQ come from the germline V gene. The CDR3 length is 15 residues. CDR3 bases: TGCGCCAGCTCGCGAATACAGCCGAACACCGGGGAGCTGTTTTTT. It translates to CASSRIQPNTGELFF.

CDR3 amino acids: CASSTTTGVEAFF. In DNA, the CDR3 is TGTGCCAGCAGTACCACGACAGGCGTTGAAGCTTTCTTT. V usage is TRBV27 and J usage is TRBJ1-1, with a weak D call TRBD1 (6 bases). The CDR3 sequence is 13 residues long. Trimming shortened V by 5 bases and J by 7 bases, and 14 bases separated the two germline ends. Germline assignment: CDR1 MNHEY and CDR2 SMNVEV (reference sequence).

This clonotype was observed a handful of times. The chain employs TRBV5-5 and TRBJ1-1, with a tentative D call TRBD1 (5 bases). This CDR3 has 15 amino acids. V was cut by 5 bases and J by 1 base, with 15 bases left in between. Germline CDR1 is SGHKS and CDR2 is YYEKEE (reference sequence). Here the CDR3 reads CASRSHGTANTEAFF. In nucleotides, the CDR3 is TGTGCCAGCAGATCACACGGGACGGCGAACACTGAAGCTTTCTTT.

This clonotype came up a few times. The rearrangement joins TRBV6-5 to TRBJ2-1, with a tentative D call TRBD2 (6 bases). CDR3 length: 13 amino acids. The V end lost 0 bases, the J end lost 8 bases, and 8 bases lay between the germline ends. The germline V gene encodes CDR1 MNHEY and CDR2 SVGAGI. CDR3 in DNA: TGTGCCAGCAGTTACTCGCGGGGAGATGAGCAGTTCTTC. It is translated as CASSYSRGDEQFF.

At least ten counts were recorded for this clonotype. The V call is TRBV11-1, the J call TRBJ2-3; 9 nucleotides line up with TRBD1. CDR3 length: 16 amino acids. Germline V gives CDR1 SGHAT, CDR2 FQDESV (reference sequence). V lost 5 bases to trimming and J lost 3 bases; unmatched junction nucleotides: 9. The CDR3 region is CASSPGQGRGTDTQYF. DNA of the CDR3: TGTGCCAGCAGCCCGGGACAGGGACGGGGAACAGATACGCAGTATTTT.

This clonotype was observed once. This may be a read error: a much more frequent sequence differs by one nucleotide. The chain uses TRBV12-5 and TRBJ1-1; the D gene is possibly TRBD1 (5 bases). This CDR3 is built from 15 residues. In germline, CDR1 is LGHNT, CDR2 FRNRAP. V was pared by 1 base and J by 5 bases, with 14 bases between. DNA of the CDR3: TGTGCTAGTGGTTTGGCCGTCGGGAGGGGAACTGAAGCTTTCTTT. It specifies CASGLAVGRGTEAFF.

The gene calls are TRBV18 and TRBJ2-7, with no clear D. This CDR3 is 13 amino acids long. V lost 0 bases to trimming and J lost 3 bases, with 6 bases between them. Germline V gene sequence: CDR1 KGHSH, CDR2 LQKENI. The CDR3: CASSPPFIYEQYF. CDR3 DNA sequence: TGTGCCAGCTCACCACCATTTATCTACGAGCAGTACTTC.

This clonotype has just a few counts. The chain employs TRBV11-2 and TRBJ1-6; 7 nucleotides match TRBD1. Looked up from germline, CDR1 is SGHAT and CDR2 is FQNNGV. The CDR3 contains 17 residues. The trim removed 5 bases at V and 5 bases at J, leaving 12 bases unmatched. The CDR3, as DNA: TGTGCCAGCAGCGCGTTACAGGGGAGACTCCATAATTCACCCCTCCACTTT. Protein sequence: CASSALQGRLHNSPLHF.

The chain links TRBV5-5 to TRBJ1-4; 8 bases agree with TRBD1. Germline loops: CDR1 SGHKS, CDR2 YYEKEE (reference sequence). V was pared by 4 bases and J by 7 bases, with 12 bases of the junction left unmatched. The CDR3 covers 16 residues. Here the CDR3 reads CASSRRQGAFSEKLFF. In nucleotides, the CDR3 is TGTGCCAGCAGCCGGCGGCAGGGGGCATTCTCTGAAAAACTGTTTTTT. The whole variable domain, filled in from reference TRBV5-5 and TRBJ1-4, reads DAGVTQSPTHLIKTRGQQVTLRCSPISGHKSVSWYQQVLGQGPQFIFQYYEKEERGRGNFPDRFSARQFPNYSSELNVNALLLGDSALYLCASSRRQGAFSEKLFFGSGTQLSVL.

The V gene is TRBV29-1, the J gene TRBJ2-7, with 8 positions matching TRBD2. The germline gives CDR1 SQVTM, CDR2 ANQGSEA. V lost 4 bases, J lost 5 bases, and 10 bases stayed unmatched. This CDR3 region has 14 residues. CDR3 amino acids: CSVGAAGGNNEQYF. In DNA form, the CDR3 reads TGCAGCGTTGGGGCGGCGGGAGGAAATAACGAGCAGTACTTC.

This clonotype was detected a few times. The chain joins TRBV29-1 to TRBJ2-7, with 7 bases fitting TRBD1. The CDR3 is 12 amino acids. Germline V gene sequence: CDR1 SQVTM, CDR2 ANQGSEA. The trim removed 4 bases at V and 5 bases at J, leaving 5 bases unmatched. The CDR3 protein is CSVAQGRNEQYF. CDR3 coding DNA: TGCAGCGTTGCACAGGGGCGGAACGAGCAGTACTTC.

This clonotype showed up just a few times. The rearrangement joins TRBV6-4 to TRBJ1-5, with a weak D call TRBD1 (6 bases). Trimming cost V 6 bases and J 0 bases, with 18 bases left between them. The length of the CDR3 is 17 residues. Germline V gene data show CDR1 as MRHNA and CDR2 as SNTAGT. This CDR3 is CASRYDTRTDSNQPQHF. Written as DNA, the CDR3 is TGTGCCAGCAGGTACGATACCCGGACAGATAGCAATCAGCCCCAGCATTTT.

This clonotype was counted ten times or more. This chain uses TRBV5-6 with TRBJ2-3, with TRBD2 matching over 9 bases. Per the germline V gene, CDR1 is SGHDT and CDR2 is YYEEEE. The CDR3 loop spans 17 amino acids. J lost 0 bases, V lost 3 bases, and 8 bases had no gene match. The chain's CDR3 is CASSSIGLAKSTDTQYF. The CDR3 DNA is TGTGCCAGCAGCTCAATCGGACTAGCGAAGAGCACAGATACGCAGTATTTT.

This rearrangement joins TRBV3-1 to TRBJ2-3, with 8 bases lining up with TRBD2. The CDR3 runs to 16 residues. V dropped 0 bases and J dropped 5; count of bases not matched to a gene: 7. CDR1 LGHDT and CDR2 YNNKEL come from the germline V gene (reference sequence). The CDR3 here is CASSQDPAGVKDTQYF. DNA for the CDR3: TGTGCCAGCAGCCAAGATCCAGCGGGAGTGAAAGATACGCAGTATTTT.

This clonotype appeared many times. The chain carries TRBV7-9 and TRBJ1-1; D perhaps matches TRBD1 (5 bases). Germline V gene lookup returns CDR1 SEHNR and CDR2 FQNEAQ (reference sequence). The V and J ends lost 1 base and 1 base respectively, with 10 bases between them. This CDR3 has 15 amino acids. DNA for the CDR3: TGTGCCAGCAGCTTAGATGGGGACTCGAACACTGAAGCTTTCTTT. Its translation: CASSLDGDSNTEAFF.

The sample holds a few counts of this clonotype. This rearrangement joins TRBV15 to TRBJ1-2; perhaps TRBD1 as D (5 bases). The CDR3 is 14 residues long. Germline V gene sequence: CDR1 LNHNV, CDR2 YYDKDF (reference sequence). The V and J ends lost 0 bases and 8 bases respectively, with 13 bases between them. The CDR3 sequence is CATSREGRGRGYTF. The CDR3 DNA follows: TGTGCCACCAGCAGAGAGGGGCGGGGGAGGGGCTACACCTTC.

This clonotype was seen repeatedly, ten times or more. V is TRBV28 and J is TRBJ2-6; D call uncertain. The CDR3 totals 14 residues. Germline V CDR1 and CDR2: MDHEN, SYDVKM. The germline V and J ends were trimmed by 10 bases and 4 bases, with 14 bases remaining between them. The CDR3 DNA sequence: TGTGCCACCAAGTCGGGTACAGGGGCCAACGTCCTGACTTTC. This gives the protein CATKSGTGANVLTF.

This clonotype showed up just a few times. The chain is built from TRBV5-6 and TRBJ2-6; D not resolved. CDR1 and CDR2 (germline): SGHDT, YYEEEE. This CDR3 comprises 15 residues. The V end was cut by 0 bases, the J end by 5 bases, with 9 bases between. CDR3 loop: CASSLGQLRANVLTF. The CDR3 nucleotides are TGTGCCAGCAGCTTGGGGCAGCTAAGGGCCAACGTCCTGACTTTC.

This clonotype occurred many times. This chain links TRBV12-3 or TRBV12-4 with TRBJ2-1, with TRBD2 identical over 9 bases. The J segment lost 10 bases and the V segment lost 2 bases, leaving 9 bases of the junction unmatched. The CDR3 has 15 amino acids. CDR3 in DNA: TGTGCCAGCAGTTTACTTGGCGGGGGGGCGGGGGAGCAGTTCTTC. Its protein product is CASSLLGGGAGEQFF.

V usage is TRBV10-3 and J usage is TRBJ1-3; 7 bases are a match to TRBD1. Trimming took 5 bases from V and 0 from J; bases not matched to a gene: 4. The CDR3 sequence is 15 residues long. CDR1 is ENHRY, CDR2 SYGVKD, per germline. The CDR3 DNA follows: TGTGCCATCAGTTCAGACAGGGACTCTGGAAACACCATATATTTT. Translation gives CAISSDRDSGNTIYF.

This clonotype was counted many times. The genes are TRBV7-9 and TRBJ2-1, with 10 bases identical to TRBD2. Germline CDR1 reads SEHNR; CDR2 reads FQNEAQ (reference sequence). With 4 bases clipped from V and 3 bases from J, the junction kept 3 bases outside the gene matches. The CDR3 is 15 residues long. The DNA of the CDR3 is TGTGCCAGCAGCTCCGGACTAGCGGTCTACAATGAGCAGTTCTTC. Translation gives CASSSGLAVYNEQFF.

In this sample, this clonotype turned up a few times. The V and J genes are TRBV25-1 and TRBJ2-7; 8 nucleotides line up with TRBD1. The CDR3 totals 14 residues. With V trimmed by 4 bases and J by 4 bases, 6 bases remained unmatched. The germline V gene encodes CDR1 MGHDK and CDR2 SYGVNS. The CDR3 DNA sequence: TGTGCCAGCAGTGGCAGGGGGCTAGGGTACGAGCAGTACTTC. Its protein is CASSGRGLGYEQYF.